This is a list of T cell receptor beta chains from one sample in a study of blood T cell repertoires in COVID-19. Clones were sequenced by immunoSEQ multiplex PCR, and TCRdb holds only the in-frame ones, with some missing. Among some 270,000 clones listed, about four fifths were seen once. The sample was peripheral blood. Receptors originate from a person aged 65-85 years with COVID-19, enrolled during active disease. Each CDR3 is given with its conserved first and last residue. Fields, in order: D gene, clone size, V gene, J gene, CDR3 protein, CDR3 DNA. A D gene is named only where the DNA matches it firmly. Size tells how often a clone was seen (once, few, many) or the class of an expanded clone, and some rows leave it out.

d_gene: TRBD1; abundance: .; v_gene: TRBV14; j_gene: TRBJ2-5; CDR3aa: CASSLMGRTGSRETQYF; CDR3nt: TGTGCCAGCAGCCTGATGGGACGGACAGGGTCAAGAGAGACCCAGTACTTC
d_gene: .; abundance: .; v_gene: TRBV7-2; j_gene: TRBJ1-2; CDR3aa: CASSPRTANYGYTF; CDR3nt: TGTGCCAGCAGCCCACGGACAGCTAACTATGGCTACACCTTC
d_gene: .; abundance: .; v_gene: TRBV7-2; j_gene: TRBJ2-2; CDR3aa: CASSSPLGGASTGELFF; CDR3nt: TGTGCCAGCAGTTCCCCTTTAGGAGGGGCCAGCACCGGGGAGCTGTTTTTT
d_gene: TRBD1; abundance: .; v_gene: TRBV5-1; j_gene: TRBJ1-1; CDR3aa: CASSSGQGAPEAFF; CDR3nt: TGCGCCAGCAGCTCGGGACAGGGGGCCCCTGAAGCTTTCTTT
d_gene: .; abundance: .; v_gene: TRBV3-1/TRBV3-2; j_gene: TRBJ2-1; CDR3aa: CASSQAGRDDLYNEQFF; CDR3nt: TGTGCCAGCAGCCAAGCTGGTAGAGATGACTTGTACAATGAGCAGTTCTTC
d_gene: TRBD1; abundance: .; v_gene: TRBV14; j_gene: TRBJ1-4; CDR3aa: CASSLRQGIGEKLFF; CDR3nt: TGTGCCAGCAGCCTCCGACAGGGTATCGGTGAAAAACTGTTTTTT
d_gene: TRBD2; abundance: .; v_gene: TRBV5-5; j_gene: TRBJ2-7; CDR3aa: CASSLNPLAGSSYEQYF; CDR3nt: TGTGCCAGCAGCTTGAACCCACTAGCGGGGAGCTCCTACGAGCAGTACTTC
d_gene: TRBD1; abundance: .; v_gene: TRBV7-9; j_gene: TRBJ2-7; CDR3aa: CASSLKGQGPYEQYF; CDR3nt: TGTGCCAGCAGCTTAAAGGGACAGGGCCCTTACGAGCAGTACTTC
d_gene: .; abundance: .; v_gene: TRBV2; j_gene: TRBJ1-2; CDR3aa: CASSEVGDNYGYTF; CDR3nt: TGTGCCAGCAGTGAGGTGGGAGATAACTATGGCTACACCTTC
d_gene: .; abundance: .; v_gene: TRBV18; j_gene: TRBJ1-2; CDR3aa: CASSPGDLGGYTF; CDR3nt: TGTGCCAGCTCACCCGGAGATTTGGGTGGCTACACCTTC
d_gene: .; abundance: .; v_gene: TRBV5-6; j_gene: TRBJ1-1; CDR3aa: CASSLASAGTEAFF; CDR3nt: TGTGCCAGCAGCTTGGCCAGCGCTGGGACTGAAGCTTTCTTT
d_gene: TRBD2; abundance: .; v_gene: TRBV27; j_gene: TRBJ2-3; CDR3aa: CASLSTSGGFTDTQYF; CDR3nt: TGTGCCAGCCTCTCAACTAGCGGGGGGTTCACAGATACGCAGTATTTT
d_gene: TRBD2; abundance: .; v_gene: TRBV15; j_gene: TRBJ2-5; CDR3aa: CATSRLGAVRLAGELTQYF; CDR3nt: TGTGCCACCAGCAGGCTAGGCGCGGTTCGTCTAGCGGGAGAATTGACCCAGTACTTC
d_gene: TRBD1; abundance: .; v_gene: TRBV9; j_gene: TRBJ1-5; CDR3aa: CASSQGQGNQPQHF; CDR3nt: TGTGCCAGCAGCCAAGGACAGGGCAATCAGCCCCAGCATTTT
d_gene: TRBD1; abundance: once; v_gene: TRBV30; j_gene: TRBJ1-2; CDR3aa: CAWSLQGAFYGYTF; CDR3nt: TGTGCCTGGAGTCTGCAGGGGGCATTTTATGGCTACACCTTC
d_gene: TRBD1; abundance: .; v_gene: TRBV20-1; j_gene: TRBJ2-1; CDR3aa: CSARTGLSQFF; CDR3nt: TGCAGTGCTAGGACAGGGCTTTCGCAGTTCTTC
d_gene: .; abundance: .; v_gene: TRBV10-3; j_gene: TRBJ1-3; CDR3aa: CATRHKSSGNTIYF; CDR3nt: TGTGCCACAAGACATAAATCCTCTGGAAACACCATATATTTT
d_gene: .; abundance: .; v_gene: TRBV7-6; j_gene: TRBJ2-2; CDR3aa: CASSLGEGAGELFF; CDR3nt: TGTGCCAGCAGCTTAGGGGAGGGGGCCGGGGAGCTGTTTTTT
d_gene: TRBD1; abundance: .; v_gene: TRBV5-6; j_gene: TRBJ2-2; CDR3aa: CASSNDRVNTGELFF; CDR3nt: TGTGCCAGCAGTAACGACAGGGTGAACACCGGGGAGCTGTTTTTT
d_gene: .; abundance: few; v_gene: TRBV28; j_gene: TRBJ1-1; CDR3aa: CASSLTTGVEAFF; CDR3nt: TGTGCCAGCAGTCTAACCACAGGCGTTGAAGCTTTCTTT
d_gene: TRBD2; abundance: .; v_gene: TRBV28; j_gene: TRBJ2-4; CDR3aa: CASSPLLGGDVAKNIQYF; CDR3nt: TGTGCCAGCAGTCCCCTCTTGGGAGGGGATGTGGCCAAAAACATTCAGTACTTC
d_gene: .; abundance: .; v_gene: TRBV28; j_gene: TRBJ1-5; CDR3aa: CASSTPTGSVQPQHF; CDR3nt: TGTGCCAGCAGTACACCTACAGGGTCGGTTCAGCCCCAGCATTTT
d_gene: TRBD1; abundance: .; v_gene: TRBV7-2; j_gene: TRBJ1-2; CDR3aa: CASSLVTGGAGRGYGYTF; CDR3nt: TGTGCCAGCAGCTTAGTGACAGGGGGCGCGGGAAGAGGGTATGGCTACACCTTC
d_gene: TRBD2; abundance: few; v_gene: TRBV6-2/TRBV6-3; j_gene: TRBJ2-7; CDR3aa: CASSRTSGGSSYEQYF; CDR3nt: TGTGCCAGCAGTCGGACTAGCGGGGGGAGCTCCTACGAGCAGTACTTC
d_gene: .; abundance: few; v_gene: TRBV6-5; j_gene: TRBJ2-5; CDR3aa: CASSYSALQVQETQYF; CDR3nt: TGTGCCAGCAGTTACTCGGCATTACAAGTCCAAGAGACCCAGTACTTC
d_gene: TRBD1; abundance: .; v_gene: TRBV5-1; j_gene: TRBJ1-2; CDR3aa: CASSLGQGDRGLYGYTF; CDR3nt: TGCGCCAGCAGCTTGGGTCAGGGGGACAGGGGCCTCTATGGCTACACCTTC
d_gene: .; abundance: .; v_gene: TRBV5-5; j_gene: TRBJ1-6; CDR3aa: CASSFRQTYNSPLHF; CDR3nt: TGTGCCAGCAGCTTTCGACAGACCTATAATTCACCCCTCCACTTT
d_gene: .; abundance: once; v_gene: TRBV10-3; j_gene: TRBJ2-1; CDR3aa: CAISESYRASSHSYNEQFF; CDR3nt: TGTGCCATCAGTGAGTCGTACAGGGCATCTAGCCACTCCTACAATGAGCAGTTCTTC
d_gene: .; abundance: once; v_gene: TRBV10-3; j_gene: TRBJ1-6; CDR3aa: CAIRVSQVDHSPLHF; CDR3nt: TGTGCCATCAGGGTTTCGCAGGTCGACCATTCACCCCTCCACTTT
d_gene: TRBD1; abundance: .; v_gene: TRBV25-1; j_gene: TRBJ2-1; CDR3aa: CASSDRLRGPYNEQFF; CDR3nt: TGTGCCAGCAGTGATCGTCTCAGGGGGCCCTACAATGAGCAGTTCTTC
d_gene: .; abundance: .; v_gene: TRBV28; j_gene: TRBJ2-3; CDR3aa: CASSYRISDTQYF; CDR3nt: TGTGCCAGCAGTTACAGGATTTCAGATACGCAGTATTTT
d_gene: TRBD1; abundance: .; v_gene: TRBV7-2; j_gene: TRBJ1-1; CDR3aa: CATLDGTGGPGEAFF; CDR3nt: TGTGCCACCTTGGACGGGACAGGCGGCCCAGGTGAAGCTTTCTTT
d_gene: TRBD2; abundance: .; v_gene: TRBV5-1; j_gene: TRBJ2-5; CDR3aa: CASSIGTSGGFQETQYF; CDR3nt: TGCGCCAGCAGCATCGGGACTAGCGGGGGGTTTCAAGAGACCCAGTACTTC
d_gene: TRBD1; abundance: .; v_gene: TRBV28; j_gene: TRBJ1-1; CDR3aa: CASSLGDRGAFF; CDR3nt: TGTGCCAGCAGTCTCGGGGACAGGGGTGCTTTCTTT
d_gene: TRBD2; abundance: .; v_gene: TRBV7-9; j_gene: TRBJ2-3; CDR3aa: CASSFTSGSTDTQYF; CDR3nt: TGTGCCAGCAGCTTTACTAGCGGGAGCACAGATACGCAGTATTTT
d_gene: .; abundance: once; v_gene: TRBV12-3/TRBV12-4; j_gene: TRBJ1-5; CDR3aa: CASRQGSGQPQHF; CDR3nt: TGTGCCAGCAGGCAGGGGTCGGGTCAGCCCCAGCATTTT
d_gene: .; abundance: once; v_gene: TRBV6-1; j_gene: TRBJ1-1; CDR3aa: CASSEARGNTEAFF; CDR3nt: TGTGCCAGCAGTGAAGCGCGGGGGAACACTGAAGCTTTCTTT
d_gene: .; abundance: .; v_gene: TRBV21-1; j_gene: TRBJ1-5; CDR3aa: CASSKDISNQPQHF; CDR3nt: TGTGCCAGCAGCAAAGATATTAGCAATCAGCCCCAGCATTTT
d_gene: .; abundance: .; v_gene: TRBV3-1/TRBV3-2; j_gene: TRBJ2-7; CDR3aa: CASSKQRQATTYEQYF; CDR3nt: TGTGCCAGCAGCAAACAGAGACAGGCCACTACCTACGAGCAGTACTTC
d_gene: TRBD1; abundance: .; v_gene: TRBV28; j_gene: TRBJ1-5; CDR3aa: CATGGLGNQPQHF; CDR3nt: TGTGCTACAGGGGGTCTTGGCAATCAGCCCCAGCATTTT